The rows below give T cell receptor beta chains drawn from one sample of a study of blood T cells in healthy people across ages. MiXCR, run by TCRdb on the 5' RACE reads, gives a single entry per CDR3 protein. The profile covers under 2 million distinct CDR3 sequences, with about 32% appearing a single time and 11% taken by the ten largest. Sequenced: blood. Every receptor here comes from a woman aged 25 to 45 in good health. Both conserved end residues are part of each CDR3. Fields, in order: J gene, clone size, D gene, V gene, CDR3 protein, CDR3 DNA. A D gene is named only where the DNA matches it firmly. Expanded clones are given a class, and other clones once, few, many or no size at all.

TRBJ2-7 NA NA TRBV10-3 CAISESGAGVGTYEQYF TGTGCCATCAGTGAGTCGGGTGCCGGGGTTGGGACCTACGAGCAGTACTTC
TRBJ1-5 NA NA TRBV20-1 CSARGLRDTSNQPQHF TGCAGTGCTAGAGGGCTCCGGGACACCAGTAATCAGCCCCAGCATTTT
TRBJ2-1 NA NA TRBV20-1 CSARDSLGVPYNEQFF TGCAGTGCTAGAGACTCATTGGGGGTGCCCTACAATGAGCAGTTCTTC
TRBJ2-5 many TRBD2 TRBV20-1 CSARTWTSGREETQYF TGCAGTGCTAGAACCTGGACTAGCGGGAGGGAAGAGACCCAGTACTTC
TRBJ1-6 few NA TRBV27 CAGSFRVNSYNSPLHF TGTGCCGGCAGTTTTAGGGTTAACTCCTATAATTCACCCCTCCACTTT
TRBJ2-5 many TRBD1 TRBV4-2 CASSQGWGQGARETQYF TGTGCCAGCAGCCAAGGTTGGGGACAGGGGGCTCGGGAGACCCAGTACTTC
TRBJ1-2 few TRBD1 TRBV20-1 CSARAEGRGYGYTF TGCAGTGCTAGGGCAGAGGGCAGGGGGTATGGTTACACCTTC
TRBJ2-7 NA TRBD1 TRBV25-1 CASSEPSGTGLNNYEQYF TGTGCCAGCAGTGAACCCTCCGGGACAGGACTTAATAATTACGAGCAGTACTTC
TRBJ2-3 few TRBD1 TRBV24-1 CATSDSRQGITDTQYF TGTGCCACCAGTGATTCGAGACAGGGGATTACAGATACGCAGTATTTT
TRBJ2-3 NA NA TRBV20-1 CSASRGISTDTQYF TGCAGTGCTAGTAGGGGGATTAGCACAGATACGCAGTATTTT
TRBJ2-2 NA TRBD2 TRBV12-3/TRBV12-4 CASRDQRLAGNTGELFF TGTGCCAGCAGGGACCAGCGACTAGCGGGGAACACCGGGGAGCTGTTTTTT
TRBJ2-5 few TRBD1 TRBV12-3/TRBV12-4 CASSPRDRGPETQYF TGTGCCAGCAGTCCGCGGGACAGGGGTCCAGAGACCCAGTACTTC
TRBJ2-3 few TRBD1 TRBV27 CASSPSRTGVPDTQYF TGTGCCAGCAGTCCCTCGAGGACAGGAGTCCCAGATACGCAGTATTTT
TRBJ1-1 NA NA TRBV20-1 CSASLPLSTLTEAFF TGCAGTGCTAGTTTACCTTTGTCCACCTTAACTGAAGCTTTCTTT
TRBJ1-5 NA NA TRBV6-1 CASILTGGLGGSQPQHF TGTGCCAGCATACTTACGGGGGGACTGGGAGGTTCTCAGCCCCAGCATTTT
TRBJ2-2 NA NA TRBV7-3 CASSPKDPGELFF TGTGCCAGCAGCCCGAAGGACCCCGGGGAGCTGTTTTTT
TRBJ1-2 NA NA TRBV6-5 CATYGGRGNYGYTF TGTGCCACCTACGGGGGTCGAGGAAACTATGGCTACACCTTC
TRBJ2-1 NA NA TRBV21-1 CASSTGTHSSYNAQFF TGTGCCAGCAGCACCGGGACTCATAGCTCCTACAATGCGCAGTTCTTC
TRBJ2-3 NA TRBD2 TRBV20-1 CSAPSGSGRVDTQYF TGCAGTGCCCCCTCGGGTAGCGGGAGAGTAGATACGCAGTATTTT
TRBJ2-7 NA NA TRBV3-1 CASSAQGGKHYEQYF TGTGCCAGCAGCGCCCAGGGAGGTAAACATTACGAGCAGTACTTC
TRBJ2-4 NA TRBD1 TRBV27 CASSLTGASSEQYF TGTGCCAGCAGTTTAACAGGGGCGTCGAGTGAGCAGTACTTC
TRBJ2-5 few NA TRBV7-9 CASSLRGAKSLRETQYF TGTGCCAGCAGCTTACGCGGGGCTAAAAGTCTGAGGGAGACCCAGTACTTC
TRBJ2-7 NA NA TRBV7-3 CASPINLNEQYF TGTGCCAGCCCTATTAACCTGAACGAGCAGTACTTC
TRBJ1-4 NA NA TRBV4-2 CASSQPQIANEKLFF TGTGCCAGCAGCCAACCGCAGATCGCTAATGAAAAACTGTTTTTT